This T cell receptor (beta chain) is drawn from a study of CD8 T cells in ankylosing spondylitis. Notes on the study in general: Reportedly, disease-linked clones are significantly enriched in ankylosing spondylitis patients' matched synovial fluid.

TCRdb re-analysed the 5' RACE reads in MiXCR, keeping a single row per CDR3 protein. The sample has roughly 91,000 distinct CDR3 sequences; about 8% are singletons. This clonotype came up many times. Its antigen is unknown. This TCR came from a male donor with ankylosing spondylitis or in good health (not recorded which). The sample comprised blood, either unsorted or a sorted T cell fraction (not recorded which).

The DNA for the CDR3 is TGTGCCAGCAGCGTAGGGAAAGGGACAGGGTACTACGAGCAGTACTTC. Amino acid sequence: CASSVGKGTGYYEQYF. This chain connects TRBV9 to TRBJ2-7, with 9 bases aligning to TRBD1. The CDR3 is made up of 16 amino acids. Germline trimming cut 0 bases from V and 3 bases from J; bases unmatched to any gene: 7. The V gene's germline CDR1 is SGDLS and CDR2 YYNGEE.